One and the same sample provided the 9 T cell receptor beta chains below, sequenced in a study of blood T cell repertoires in COVID-19. The protocol was immunoSEQ multiplex PCR, while the TCRdb copy is restricted to in-frame clones and leaves out a portion. The sample contains about 440,000 clones, about 85% of which appear only once. The sample was PBMCs or T cells enriched from blood (not recorded which). The receptors stem from a woman aged 18-29 years with acute COVID-19.

The rearrangement uses TRBV19 and TRBJ2-7, with 11 bases aligning to TRBD1. This CDR3 spans 14 amino acids. Per the germline V gene, CDR1 is LNHDA and CDR2 is SQIVND (reference sequence). V gave up 5 bases and J gave up 4 bases; unmatched junction bases: 4. The CDR3 DNA reads as TGTGCCAGTAGTGGGACAGGGGGTTTTTACGAGCAGTACTTC. This gives the protein CASSGTGGFYEQYF.

V usage is TRBV15 and J usage is TRBJ2-7; a weak D match, TRBD1 (5 bases). Germline V gene sequence: CDR1 LNHNV, CDR2 YYDKDF (reference sequence). V lost 0 bases and J lost 6, with 12 bases in between. This CDR3 spans 14 amino acids. CDR3: CATSRDKGKGEQYF. For the CDR3, the DNA is TGTGCCACCAGCAGAGATAAGGGGAAAGGCGAGCAGTACTTC.

This chain uses TRBV7-2 with TRBJ2-3; D unresolved. Trimming took off 3 bases at V and 3 bases at J, with 7 bases between the two ends. Germline V gene sequence: CDR1 SGHTA, CDR2 FQGNSA. The CDR3 length is 13 residues. CDR3 residues: CASSFTATDTQYF. CDR3 coding DNA: TGTGCCAGCAGCTTTACTGCAACAGATACGCAGTATTTT. Full variable domain (remainder filled in from reference TRBV7-2 and TRBJ2-3): GAGVSQSPSNKVTEKGKDVELRCDPISGHTALYWYRQSLGQGLEFLIYFQGNSAPDKSGLPSDRFSAERTGGSVSTLTIQRTQQEDSAVYLCASSFTATDTQYFGPGTRLTVL.

The rearrangement uses TRBV11-2 and TRBJ1-6, with D possibly being TRBD1 (6 bases). CDR1 and CDR2 from the germline V gene are SGHAT and FQNNGV. CDR3 length: 15 amino acids. The ends were cut back, 2 bases at V and 9 bases at J, with 14 bases in the middle. The CDR3 here is CASSLFLDSTSPLHF. The CDR3 bases are TGTGCCAGCAGCTTATTCTTGGACAGCACTTCACCCCTCCACTTT.

The rearrangement joins TRBV11-3 to TRBJ2-5; the match to TRBD2 covers 13 bases. With V trimmed by 2 bases and J by 3 bases, 6 bases remained unmatched. Germline loops: CDR1 SGHNT, CDR2 YENEEA. The CDR3 has 17 residues. In DNA form, the CDR3 reads TGTGCCAGCAGCTTAAAGACTACTAGCGGGGGGGAAGAGACCCAGTACTTC. It codes for CASSLKTTSGGEETQYF.

This clone was seen once. The chain links TRBV27 to TRBJ1-2; weak D call: TRBD1 (5 bases). The germline V and J ends were trimmed by 5 bases and 8 bases, with 24 bases remaining between them. CDR3 length: 16 residues. Germline-derived CDR1 and CDR2 are MNHEY and SMNVEV (reference sequence). CDR3: CASSRRVPTVYEGYTF. The CDR3 nucleotides read TGTGCCAGCAGTCGCAGGGTTCCCACCGTCTACGAAGGCTACACCTTC.

This chain connects TRBV10-3 to TRBJ2-3; the match to TRBD1 covers 7 bases. The V gene end was trimmed by 3 bases and the J gene end by 0 bases; junction bases not matched to a gene: 3. This CDR3 spans 15 amino acids. CDR1 is ENHRY, CDR2 SYGVKD, per germline. In DNA, the CDR3 is TGTGCCATCAGTGACGACAGGGAAAGCACAGATACGCAGTATTTT. This translates into CAISDDRESTDTQYF.

The V call is TRBV6-1, the J call TRBJ1-6; 8 nucleotides line up with TRBD1. This CDR3 contains 18 residues. V dropped 2 bases and J dropped 0; count of bases not matched to a gene: 6. The germline V gene encodes CDR1 MNHNS and CDR2 SASEGT. This CDR3 is CASSERTGSSSYNSPLHF. The DNA of the CDR3 is TGTGCCAGCAGTGAACGGACAGGGAGTAGCTCCTATAATTCACCCCTCCACTTT.

The J gene is TRBJ1-6, the V gene TRBV6-5; 7 nucleotides align to TRBD1. The CDR3 contains 14 residues. Germline V gene sequence: CDR1 MNHEY, CDR2 SVGAGI. V dropped 10 bases and J dropped 10; count of bases not matched to a gene: 13. The DNA for the CDR3 is TGTGCCACAGTTAACAGGGGCTCGGGGTCACCCCTCCACTTT. Translation gives CATVNRGSGSPLHF.